Sequencing of this T cell receptor (beta chain) was carried out in a study of shared clonotypes between healthy human individuals. Sorted-subset replicate PCRs used 150 to 200 ng DNA, some 31,000 T cell genomes. TCRdb's table, derived via immunoSEQ multiplex PCR, lists solely in-frame clones and lacks some. The sample yields roughly 2.5 million clones, more than 80% seen once. About this clone itself: Its antigen is not identified.

The CDR3 has 14 residues. The V gene lost 3 bases and the J gene lost 3 bases, with 13 bases spanning the gap. The germline V gene has CDR1 SGDLS and CDR2 YYNGEE. Study-level points and caveats: Relative to their counterparts shared across all four donors, non-shared clonotypes exhibited diminished generation probabilities.

Each of the donors was a healthy adult who was HIV-negative and had not had a recent acute infection or vaccination. Sample: naive CD4+ T cells sorted from blood. Subset in this sample: CD45RA+ positively selected. The TCR sequence derives from a man aged 18 to 29 in good health. This sequence joins TRBV9 and TRBJ2-7, with D tentatively TRBD2 (6 bases). CDR3 sequence: CASSAAGGNYEQYF. The CDR3 bases are TGTGCCAGCAGCGCGGCCGGGGGAAACTACGAGCAGTACTTC.